Below are 32 T cell receptor beta chains sequenced from a single sample in a study of control samples from healthy donors and cancer patients. Clones were sequenced by immunoSEQ multiplex PCR, and TCRdb holds only the in-frame ones, with some missing. The data contain about 140,000 clones, 80% to 95% of them singletons. The source material was blood. These receptors originate from a man younger than 40 in good health.

J is TRBJ1-6 and V is TRBV6-4; D not certain. CDR1 MRHNA and CDR2 SNTAGT come from the germline V gene. The germline V and J ends were trimmed by 0 bases and 9 bases, with 6 bases remaining between them. The CDR3 length is 13 residues. The CDR3 loop reads CASSDSSLSPLHF. CDR3 coding DNA: TGTGCCAGCAGTGACTCGTCGCTTTCACCCCTCCACTTT.

The chain uses TRBV5-4 and TRBJ2-7; TRBD2 aligns across 10 bases. Germline V lookup: CDR1 SGHNT, CDR2 YYREEE (reference sequence). This CDR3 has 19 residues. V was clipped by 0 bases and J by 4 bases; unmatched bases: 16. This CDR3 is CASSLDGRGASGRVYEQYF. Written as DNA, the CDR3 is TGTGCCAGCAGCTTGGATGGCAGGGGCGCAAGCGGGAGGGTATACGAGCAGTACTTC. Based on the CDR3 plus reference TRBV5-4 and TRBJ2-7, the full variable domain is ETGVTQSPTHLIKTRGQQVTLRCSSQSGHNTVSWYQQALGQGPQFIFQYYREEENGRGNFPPRFSGLQFPNYSSELNVNALELDDSALYLCASSLDGRGASGRVYEQYFGPGTRLTVT.

A single count supports this clone. At the DNA level, this CDR3 is encoded by other sequences in the same sample as well. V and J are TRBV27 and TRBJ2-6; D is unclear. CDR1 is MNHEY and CDR2 is SMNVEV in the germline V gene (reference sequence). Trimming pared 8 bases from V and 0 bases from J, leaving 5 bases between. The CDR3 sequence is 13 residues long. The DNA for the CDR3 is TGTGCCAGCTCCTTCTCTGGGGCCAACGTCCTGACTTTC. This codes for CASSFSGANVLTF.

V usage is TRBV9 and J usage is TRBJ2-7; TRBD1 matches at 7 bases. This CDR3 contains 14 residues. The junction had 2 bases not matched to a gene; V was cut back by 0 bases and J by 2 bases. The germline V gene encodes CDR1 SGDLS and CDR2 YYNGEE. This CDR3 is CASSVEGTAYEQYF. The CDR3, as DNA: TGTGCCAGCAGCGTAGAGGGGACAGCCTACGAGCAGTACTTC.

The J gene is TRBJ2-3, the V gene TRBV7-9; 9 bases map to TRBD2. Germline CDR1 reads SEHNR; CDR2 reads FQNEAQ (reference sequence). The CDR3 totals 16 residues. V shed 1 base and J 2 bases; nucleotides not matched to a gene: 4. CDR3 DNA sequence: TGTGCCAGCAGCTTAGGCCTAGCGGGAAACACAGATACGCAGTATTTT. It codes for CASSLGLAGNTDTQYF. Variable domain in full (rest from reference TRBV7-9 and TRBJ2-3): DTGVSQNPRHKITKRGQNVTFRCDPISEHNRLYWYRQTLGQGPEFLTYFQNEAQLEKSRLLSDRFSAERPKGSFSTLEIQRTEQGDSAMYLCASSLGLAGNTDTQYFGPGTRLTVL.

V usage is TRBV5-1 and J usage is TRBJ2-7; 9 bases line up with TRBD1. Trimming at V came to 4 bases and at J to 9 bases, leaving 11 bases not matched to a gene. Per the germline V gene, CDR1 is SGHRS and CDR2 is YFSETQ. The CDR3 length is 14 residues. The CDR3 here is CASSALQGAKVQYF. CDR3 in DNA: TGCGCCAGCAGCGCCTTACAGGGGGCGAAGGTGCAGTACTTC.

This clone was counted a single time. The J gene is TRBJ1-5, the V gene TRBV28; D may be TRBD1 (6 bases). Germline values: CDR1 MDHEN, CDR2 SYDVKM. The length of the CDR3 is 16 residues. V dropped 2 bases and J dropped 3 bases, with 14 bases sitting between them. The CDR3 region is CASSLPTGSNNQPQHF. In nucleotides, the CDR3 is TGTGCCAGCAGTTTACCAACAGGGTCCAACAATCAGCCCCAGCATTTT. The full variable domain, with the rest looked up from reference TRBV28 and TRBJ1-5, is DVKVTQSSRYLVKRTGEKVFLECVQDMDHENMFWYRQDPGLGLRLIYFSYDVKMKEKGDIPEGYSVSREKKERFSLILESASTNQTSMYLCASSLPTGSNNQPQHFGDGTRLSIL.

Worth noting for this clone: Other DNA sequences in the sample encode the same CDR3. This chain uses TRBV6-5 with TRBJ2-7; D not resolved. The CDR3 is made up of 11 amino acids. V gave up 2 bases and J gave up 6 bases, with 5 bases separating them. Germline CDR1 reads MNHEY; CDR2 reads SVGAGI. Here the CDR3 DNA reads TGTGCCAGCAGTTACCGCTCCGAGCAGTACTTC. It specifies CASSYRSEQYF.

The genes are TRBV7-2 and TRBJ1-5, with D hard to call. Germline lookup yields CDR1 SGHTA and CDR2 FQGNSA. This CDR3 has 13 residues. Trimming removed 5 bases at V and 4 bases at J, with 9 bases between. CDR3 bases: TGTGCCAGCAGCCCAACCTATAATCAGCCCCAGCATTTT. Encoded protein: CASSPTYNQPQHF.

The chain combines TRBV19 with TRBJ2-1; 11 positions agree with TRBD2. Germline CDR1 reads LNHDA; CDR2 reads SQIVND (reference sequence). The CDR3 is 15 amino acids. With V trimmed by 3 bases and J by 8 bases, 6 bases remained unmatched. CDR3 protein: CASSMTSGIFYEQFF. CDR3 nucleotides: TGTGCCAGTAGTATGACTAGCGGGATTTTCTATGAGCAGTTCTTC. The whole variable domain, filled in from reference TRBV19 and TRBJ2-1, reads DGGITQSPKYLFRKEGQNVTLSCEQNLNHDAMYWYRQDPGQGLRLIYYSQIVNDFQKGDIAEGYSVSREKKESFPLTVTSAQKNPTAFYLCASSMTSGIFYEQFFGPGTRLTVL.

J is TRBJ2-2 and V is TRBV5-4; 8 nucleotides line up with TRBD1. Trimming at V came to 4 bases and at J to 5 bases, leaving 7 bases not matched to a gene. This CDR3 contains 15 residues. CDR1 is SGHNT and CDR2 is YYREEE in the germline V gene (reference sequence). CDR3 amino acids: CASSDRDRRTGELFF. DNA for the CDR3: TGTGCCAGCAGCGACCGGGACAGGCGAACCGGGGAGCTGTTTTTT.

The chain has TRBV25-1 and TRBJ1-1, with D perhaps TRBD1 (5 bases). The V gene's germline CDR1 is MGHDK and CDR2 SYGVNS. Trimming stripped 1 base from V and 2 bases from J, with 11 bases between. There are 15 residues in the CDR3. CDR3 sequence (DNA): TGTGCCAGCAGTGAATGGGGCAGGGTTAACACTGAAGCTTTCTTT. Its protein product is CASSEWGRVNTEAFF.

In its sample, this clone was seen once. The CDR3 sequence is CASSQQGSEAFF. DNA of the CDR3: TGTGCCAGCAGCCAACAGGGGTCTGAAGCTTTCTTT. The rearrangement joins TRBV7-9 to TRBJ1-1; 7 nucleotides align to TRBD1. Germline V gene sequence: CDR1 SEHNR, CDR2 FQNEAQ (reference sequence). Trimming took 5 bases from V and 6 from J; bases not matched to a gene: 3. This CDR3 contains 12 residues.

The chain combines TRBV30 with TRBJ2-4, with D unresolved. The CDR3 is 13 residues long. Per the germline V gene, CDR1 is GTSNPN and CDR2 is SVGIG (reference sequence). Trimming left V 3 bases short and J 9 bases short, with 15 bases between. The CDR3 coding sequence is TGTGCCTGGAGCCCCGCCCTCCCTATCATTCAGTACTTC. Its translation is CAWSPALPIIQYF.

This chain connects TRBV28 to TRBJ1-5, with 8 bases fitting TRBD1. CDR3 length: 17 amino acids. Unmatched junction bases numbered 12, after V lost 5 bases and J lost 3 bases. The germline V gene has CDR1 MDHEN and CDR2 SYDVKM. The CDR3 reads CASSTWTGIRTNQPQHF. CDR3 sequence (DNA): TGTGCCAGCAGTACCTGGACAGGGATTCGCACCAATCAGCCCCAGCATTTT.

The V gene is TRBV5-1, the J gene TRBJ2-1, with 7 bases matching TRBD1. V shed 0 bases and J 6 bases; nucleotides not matched to a gene: 3. Per the germline V gene, CDR1 is SGHRS and CDR2 is YFSETQ. This CDR3 is built from 14 residues. The CDR3 is CASSLEGGPNEQFF. The CDR3 DNA follows: TGCGCCAGCAGCTTGGAAGGGGGCCCCAATGAGCAGTTCTTC.

The CDR3, as DNA: TGTGCCACTCGGGGAGCGGGAAGATCCTACGAGCAGTACTTC. The encoded protein is CATRGAGRSYEQYF. The rearrangement links TRBV15 to TRBJ2-7, with 7 bases that match TRBD2. V lost 9 bases to trimming and J lost 1 base; unmatched junction nucleotides: 9. CDR3 length: 14 residues. Per germline, CDR1 LNHNV and CDR2 YYDKDF (reference sequence).

This chain connects TRBV11-2 to TRBJ2-3, with TRBD1 matching over 8 bases. Trimming removed 6 bases from V and 0 bases from J; junction bases left unmatched: 11. Germline V gives CDR1 SGHAT, CDR2 FQNNGV. The CDR3 is 17 residues long. CDR3 sequence reads: CASRMRPTGASTDTQYF. CDR3 nucleotides: TGTGCCAGCAGAATGAGACCGACAGGGGCGAGCACAGATACGCAGTATTTT.

CDR3 sequence reads: CASSEEGQGTGELFF. CDR3 sequence (DNA): TGTGCCAGCAGTGAAGAAGGACAGGGCACCGGGGAGCTGTTTTTT. The chain joins TRBV2 to TRBJ2-2; 8 bases map to TRBD1. There are 15 residues in the CDR3. V lost 1 base and J lost 4; bases outside the gene matches: 2. The germline V gene encodes CDR1 SNHLY and CDR2 FYNNEI. Full variable domain (outside the CDR3, taken from reference TRBV2 and TRBJ2-2): EPEVTQTPSHQVTQMGQEVILRCVPISNHLYFYWYRQILGQKVEFLVSFYNNEISEKSEIFDDQFSVERPDGSNFTLKIRSTKLEDSAMYFCASSEEGQGTGELFFGEGSRLTVL.

CDR3 protein: CASSLGAGVTGELFF. The CDR3 DNA is TGTGCCAGCAGCTTAGGAGCGGGAGTAACCGGGGAGCTGTTTTTT. This chain joins TRBV7-6 and TRBJ2-2, with 8 positions matching TRBD2. The J segment lost 5 bases and the V segment lost 1 base, leaving 3 bases of the junction unmatched. The germline V gene has CDR1 SGHVS and CDR2 FNYEAQ. The CDR3 loop spans 15 amino acids.

This clone was detected once. The chain joins TRBV12-5 to TRBJ1-2; D gene unclear. Germline CDR1 reads LGHNT; CDR2 reads FRNRAP. There are 13 residues in the CDR3. The V end was cut by 6 bases, the J end by 8 bases, with 16 bases between. The CDR3 sequence is CASGAGRTEGYTF. In DNA, the CDR3 is TGTGCTAGTGGGGCCGGGAGGACGGAGGGCTACACCTTC.

The chain carries TRBV27 and TRBJ1-3; D is ambiguous. The V gene's germline CDR1 is MNHEY and CDR2 SMNVEV (reference sequence). Trimming pared 3 bases from V and 0 bases from J, leaving 15 bases between. The CDR3 has 17 residues. Written as DNA, the CDR3 is TGTGCCAGCAGTTTGTGCGTCGGGGTGCCCTCTGGAAACACCATATATTTT. It specifies CASSLCVGVPSGNTIYF.

The chain has TRBV28 and TRBJ2-1, with D possibly matching TRBD2 (5 bases). The germline V and J ends were trimmed by 3 bases and 0 bases, with 9 bases remaining between them. There are 15 residues in the CDR3. CDR1 and CDR2 from the germline V gene are MDHEN and SYDVKM. CDR3 in DNA: TGTGCCAGCAGTTTTGCCGGGGTCTCCTACAATGAGCAGTTCTTC. This encodes CASSFAGVSYNEQFF.

The rearrangement joins TRBV24-1 to TRBJ2-2, with D tentatively TRBD1 (5 bases). Trimming shortened V by 3 bases and J by 7 bases, and 14 bases separated the two germline ends. Germline CDR1 reads KGHDR; CDR2 reads SFDVKD. The CDR3 is 15 amino acids. Written as DNA, the CDR3 is TGTGCCACCAGTGATAACGACAGAGAGAACGGGGAGCTGTTTTTT. It yields the protein CATSDNDRENGELFF.

The CDR3 reads CASSRFGQGGNTIYF. The CDR3, as DNA: TGTGCCAGCTCACGGTTCGGACAGGGAGGAAACACCATATATTTT. The rearrangement joins TRBV18 to TRBJ1-3, with 8 bases identical to TRBD1. Germline CDR1 and CDR2: KGHSH and LQKENI. The V and J ends lost 4 bases and 4 bases, in that order; junction bases with no gene match: 6. The CDR3 has 15 residues.

The chain recombines TRBV6-5 with TRBJ2-2; D is uncertain. Trimming pared 5 bases from V and 6 bases from J, leaving 16 bases between. Germline V gene sequence: CDR1 MNHEY, CDR2 SVGAGI. The CDR3 runs 15 residues. The CDR3 loop reads CASSTEYRAAGELFF. CDR3 DNA: TGTGCCAGCAGTACGGAGTATAGGGCCGCCGGGGAGCTGTTTTTT.

The chain combines TRBV4-2 with TRBJ2-1; weak D call: TRBD1 (5 bases). This CDR3 spans 15 amino acids. The ends were cut back, 1 base at V and 7 bases at J, with 14 bases in the middle. Germline V gene lookup returns CDR1 LGHNA and CDR2 YNFKEQ. CDR3 sequence (DNA): TGTGCCAGCAGCCAAGTACCGCAGGGTCGGAATGAGCAGTTCTTC. It specifies CASSQVPQGRNEQFF.

CDR3 region: CAWRQGRWTEAFF. CDR3 sequence (DNA): TGTGCCTGGAGACAGGGGAGGTGGACTGAAGCTTTCTTT. The chain has TRBV30 and TRBJ1-1, with 7 positions matching TRBD1. The trim removed 3 bases at V and 5 bases at J, leaving 6 bases unmatched. There are 13 residues in the CDR3. In germline, CDR1 is GTSNPN, CDR2 SVGIG (reference sequence).

The CDR3 loop is CSVEDPIFYTEAFF. The CDR3 nucleotides are TGCAGCGTTGAAGACCCGATCTTTTACACTGAAGCTTTCTTT. The rearrangement uses TRBV29-1 and TRBJ1-1; no clear D. The germline gives CDR1 SQVTM, CDR2 ANQGSEA. This CDR3 spans 14 amino acids. V gave up 0 bases and J gave up 3 bases, with 11 bases separating them.

The chain links TRBV6-5 to TRBJ2-1, with D tentatively TRBD2 (6 bases). CDR1 MNHEY and CDR2 SVGAGI come from the germline V gene. Trimming cost V 6 bases and J 2 bases, with 8 bases left between them. The CDR3 totals 13 residues. The CDR3 region is CASRRGAYNEQFF. Written as DNA, the CDR3 is TGTGCCAGCAGGCGGGGAGCCTACAATGAGCAGTTCTTC.

This chain uses TRBV29-1 with TRBJ2-5, with 10 positions matching TRBD2. The CDR3 runs 12 residues. Per the germline V gene, CDR1 is SQVTM and CDR2 is ANQGSEA. V shed 4 bases, J shed 4 bases, and the junction held 0 bases outside the gene matches. CDR3 in amino acids: CSVGTSGETQYF. The CDR3 nucleotides read TGCAGCGTTGGGACTAGCGGAGAGACCCAGTACTTC.

J is TRBJ2-1 and V is TRBV9; TRBD2 matches 11 bases. This CDR3 is built from 17 residues. J was trimmed by 5 bases and V by 1 base; bases with no gene match: 8. Germline V gene lookup returns CDR1 SGDLS and CDR2 YYNGEE. The CDR3 DNA reads TGTGCCAGCAGCGTAACCTCCGGGACTAGCGGAGACAATGAGCAGTTCTTC. Protein sequence: CASSVTSGTSGDNEQFF.